A single T cell receptor beta chain is shown here with its context. This clone's antigen is unknown. No qualities accompany the bases; no much larger clone lies one base away. Other nucleotide sequences from this sample produce the same CDR3. The data were obtained in a study of shared clonotypes between healthy human individuals (dated by TCRdb to 2020 to 2021). For the study in its entirety: A couple of women and a few men aged 18 to 49 years were included in the cohort. Blood TCR repertoires of about five healthy adults were deeply sequenced to estimate repertoire size and the extent of clonotype sharing between individuals. Per donor, three plates each were used for CD4 naive and CD4 memory, two for CD8 naive, and one for CD8 memory. Leukapheresis yielded between about 0.85 and 10 billion PBMCs per donor. Libraries were prepared and TCR repertoires were sequenced by different laboratories using diverse techniques, in order to increase sequencing depth and limit assay-specific biases. Study-level results and caveats: Compared with non-shared clonotypes, clonotypes shared by all four sorted-subset donors had higher generation probabilities. Even with the large sequencing depth, rarefaction of the sorted-subset datasets indicated that sequencing was incomplete. Because the study included only a small number of donors, the genetic and exposure-history diversity represented was limited. When a handful of donors were compared, the shared fraction of clonotypes was about 5.5% for naive CD4, roughly 3.3% for naive CD8, 2% to 2.5% for memory CD4, and 0.35% to 0.5% for memory CD8. Pairwise subsampling led to the expectation that sequencing depth would affect the degree of clonotype sharing among donors. Naive subsets generally had larger estimated clonotype richness than memory subsets did. Only blood was sampled, and tissue TCR repertoires likely differ from those in blood.

Using the deep immunoSEQ assay, multiplex PCR amplified TCR CDR3 regions from genomic DNA. Genomic DNA extracted from each cell subset was distributed evenly over all wells of several immunoSEQ 96-well plates, and each plate served as one replicate. For sorted subsets, 200 to 250 ng of genomic DNA, equivalent to 25,000 to 35,000 T cell genomes, went into each replicate PCR. Purified libraries were quantified with a Qubit 3.0 fluorometer, sized on a Bioanalyzer 2100, and re-quantified with the KAPA Library Quantification kit. Every immunoSEQ 96-well plate was sequenced on a dedicated single-read 150-cycle Illumina NextSeq 550 flow cell. The paper's processing steps were these. Because the immunoSEQ output included only junctional sequences and no quality scores, the filtering could not be the same as the filtering used for full-length reads. Sequences were annotated with PyIR, a Python wrapper for IgBLAST v1.9, using IMGT germline references to assign V/J genes and CDR3. Any read was removed if the V/J assignment was weak (E-value above 1e-6), the CDR3 was missing, or the read contained stop codons, out-of-frame junctions, or ambiguous translated residues. V3J clonotypes were defined as sequences sharing the same inferred V gene, J gene, and CDR3 amino acid sequence. To compute the percentage overlap between repertoires, the number of shared unique clonotypes was divided by the size of the smaller repertoire. Richness of each repertoire was evaluated using RTK rarefaction, the Chao1 estimator, and Recon v2.1 estimates of unobserved clonotypes. For all TCRbeta clonotypes obtained by the gDNA method from a few donors, generation probabilities were computed with OLGA. TCRdb holds this immuneACCESS table with in-frame rearrangements only. Some clones are missing; in checked studies, unresolved V genes explain under half, and the rest has no known cause. V and J calls and clone size follow that table, whereas D and trimming were derived from the DNA. The sample table lists 500,000 to 550,000 clones, 95% to 97% of them with a count of one. The ten largest clones capture under 0.065% of the sample.

At the junction V is shortened by 1 base and J by 3 bases, with 10 bases in between. From the cysteine up to the phenylalanine, the CDR3 has a length of 14 residues. Only CDR3 DNA remains: 42 bases, in frame from the first base. In the germline V gene, CDR1 corresponds to MDHEN and CDR2 to SYDVKM. The donors were healthy, HIV-negative adults who had no recently reported acute infections or vaccinations. All donors were Caucasian adults living in Nashville, Tennessee, USA. CD4+ T cells were enriched by magnetic negative selection; naive cells were then positively selected on CD45RA, and the negative fraction formed the memory subset. Blood was collected by leukapheresis, and PBMCs were isolated by Ficoll-Histopaque density gradient centrifugation and then cryopreserved in liquid nitrogen vapor phase. Analytical flow cytometry was used to check the purity and quantity of every magnetically sorted T cell population. Genomic DNA was isolated from every sorted fraction and measured by UV absorbance on a Nanodrop 2000c.

The clonotype was recovered from a woman in her 30s in good health. The V gene is TRBV28 and the J gene is TRBJ2-7; the D call is tentative, TRBD1 or TRBD2, as each matches 5 bases. The sample comprised naive CD4+ T cells sorted from blood. In the paper's terms, the cell subset or site label means: CD45RA+ positively selected. For the CDR3, the sequence is CASSLSGTVYEQYF. The DNA reads as follows: TGTGCCAGCAGTTTATCAGGGACGGTCTACGAGCAGTACTTC.